This TCR beta chain was identified in a study of blood T cells in healthy people across ages. The CDR3 covers 15 residues. Unmatched junction bases numbered 11, after V lost 4 bases and J lost 5 bases. CDR1 MNHNS and CDR2 SASEGT come from the germline V gene. It was with a sample-barcoded 5' primer and a J-beta primer mix that a second PCR of roughly 7 to 12 cycles was run. Via MiXCR, TCRdb re-called the 5' RACE reads, giving one row per CDR3 protein. This repertoire shows more than 500,000 distinct CDR3 sequences, approximately 26% found once; its top ten account for roughly 3.5%. These data were also filed under a second study, of T cells of mothers and their children. This second report adds: Per 15 ul, 1.5 ug of RNA was used, with all extracted RNA going into cDNA synthesis.

The chain couples TRBV6-1 to TRBJ2-7, with TRBD1 identical over 7 bases. Sequences were obtained from blood. This clonotype originated in a boy between 2 and 10 years old in good health. The CDR3 region has the DNA TGTGCCAGCAGTGGCAACAGGGGCTCTGGCCACGAGCAGTACTTC. Translated, it gives CASSGNRGSGHEQYF.